The 23 T cell receptor beta chains below all came from one sample that was sequenced in a study of blood T cell repertoires in COVID-19. The method was immunoSEQ multiplex PCR; TCRdb's version includes in-frame clones alone and lacks a portion of them. This table holds 400,000 to 450,000 clones, 75% to 90% found once. Sequenced sample: PBMCs or T cells enriched from blood (not recorded which). The origin of the receptors is a man aged 30 to 45 who had recovered from COVID-19.

This clone appeared a few times. This chain uses TRBV4-1 with TRBJ1-4; 7 nucleotides agree with TRBD1. Germline trimming cut 4 bases from V and 8 bases from J; bases unmatched to any gene: 10. Germline V gene data show CDR1 as MGHRA and CDR2 as YSYEKL. The CDR3 spans 15 residues. The CDR3 loop is CASSLAGTAFEKLFF. The DNA for the CDR3 is TGCGCCAGCAGCCTAGCCGGGACAGCGTTCGAAAAACTGTTTTTT.

The rearrangement uses TRBV28 and TRBJ1-2, with TRBD1 matching 7 bases. V lost 5 bases, J lost 8 bases, and 5 bases stayed unmatched. The CDR3 contains 12 residues. Germline CDR1 and CDR2: MDHEN and SYDVKM. The CDR3 loop reads CASSDRVKGYTF. In DNA, the CDR3 is TGTGCCAGCAGTGACAGGGTTAAGGGCTACACCTTC.

This clone appeared once. The V call is TRBV28, the J call TRBJ2-3; 7 bases align to TRBD2. The CDR3 covers 14 residues. Germline V gene data show CDR1 as MDHEN and CDR2 as SYDVKM. After removal of 10 bases from V and 12 bases from J, the junction contained 19 bases not matched to a gene. The CDR3 DNA follows: TGTGCCACCAAGGGGACGGGCGGGAGCCCCCCCCAGTATTTT. Protein sequence: CATKGTGGSPPQYF.

This clone has only one observation. This chain uses TRBV11-3 with TRBJ2-7; 7 bases fit TRBD2. With 11 bases clipped from V and 7 bases from J, the junction kept 17 bases outside the gene matches. This CDR3 spans 14 amino acids. The germline gives CDR1 SGHNT, CDR2 YENEEA. The DNA of the CDR3 is TGTGCCGGACCAAGGGAGGGTGGGGATGGAGAGCAGTACTTC. As protein: CAGPREGGDGEQYF. The full variable domain, completed using reference TRBV11-3 and TRBJ2-7, is EAGVVQSPRYKIIEKKQPVAFWCNPISGHNTLYWYLQNLGQGPELLIRYENEEAVDDSQLPKDRFSAERLKGVDSTLKIQPAELGDSAVYLCAGPREGGDGEQYFGPGTRLTVT.

The rearrangement uses TRBV18 and TRBJ1-1; weak D call: TRBD1 (5 bases). Germline V gene data show CDR1 as KGHSH and CDR2 as LQKENI. Trimming took 0 bases from V and 5 from J, leaving 16 bases between them. This CDR3 comprises 16 residues. CDR3 coding DNA: TGTGCCAGCTCACCACCGACAGATCTGGGGCGGACTGAAGCTTTCTTT. Its protein is CASSPPTDLGRTEAFF.

J is TRBJ1-5 and V is TRBV6-5, with a tentative D call TRBD1 (6 bases). This CDR3 is 15 amino acids long. In germline, CDR1 is MNHEY, CDR2 SVGAGI. V shed 6 bases and J shed 0 bases, with 12 bases lying between them. This chain's CDR3 is CASSAGQNSNQPQHF. DNA of the CDR3: TGTGCCAGCAGCGCCGGACAGAATAGCAATCAGCCCCAGCATTTT.

The rearrangement links TRBV5-4 to TRBJ1-2, with TRBD1 identical over 7 bases. The CDR3 is 14 amino acids. Germline assignment: CDR1 SGHNT and CDR2 YYREEE (reference sequence). The V gene end was trimmed by 3 bases and the J gene end by 3 bases; junction bases not matched to a gene: 5. This chain's CDR3 is CASSSNRGDYGYTF. CDR3 sequence (DNA): TGTGCCAGCAGCTCAAACAGGGGCGACTATGGCTACACCTTC.

A single count supports this clone. This chain links TRBV12-5 with TRBJ1-1; 7 bases are shared with TRBD1. The V gene end was trimmed by 5 bases and the J gene end by 0 bases; junction bases not matched to a gene: 3. The germline gives CDR1 LGHNT, CDR2 FRNRAP. The CDR3 contains 14 residues. The CDR3 loop reads CASGRDSLNTEAFF. CDR3 coding DNA: TGTGCTAGTGGTAGGGACAGTCTGAACACTGAAGCTTTCTTT.

The chain uses TRBV9 and TRBJ2-1; D might be TRBD2 (5 bases). Trimming shortened V by 0 bases and J by 7 bases, and 8 bases separated the two germline ends. Germline CDR1 and CDR2: SGDLS and YYNGEE. This CDR3 has 13 amino acids. CDR3 DNA sequence: TGTGCCAGCAGCGTAGCGGGAAAAAATGAGCAGTTCTTC. It translates to CASSVAGKNEQFF.

The gene calls are TRBV5-1 and TRBJ1-1; tentative D call: TRBD1 (6 bases). V lost 4 bases to trimming and J lost 0 bases, with 10 bases between them. Germline V gives CDR1 SGHRS, CDR2 YFSETQ. This CDR3 region has 14 residues. CDR3 sequence: CASSRRTVNTEAFF. The DNA for the CDR3 is TGCGCCAGCAGCAGGAGGACAGTGAACACTGAAGCTTTCTTT.

The chain recombines TRBV27 with TRBJ2-1; D call uncertain. Looked up from germline, CDR1 is MNHEY and CDR2 is SMNVEV (reference sequence). The CDR3 runs to 14 residues. Trimming shortened V by 6 bases and J by 11 bases, and 20 bases separated the two germline ends. The CDR3 coding sequence is TGTGCCAGCAGCATGAATCTAGGTTCGAGTAAGCAGTTCTTC. It is translated as CASSMNLGSSKQFF.

V gene TRBV28 combines with J gene TRBJ2-1, with a possible D match to TRBD2 (6 bases). This CDR3 is built from 18 residues. Trimming took 5 bases from V and 2 from J, leaving 22 bases between them. Germline CDR1 MDHEN, CDR2 SYDVKM. The CDR3 nucleotides are TGTGCCAGCAGTATGTTGGTTAGCGGAGGCCCAACCTACAATGAGCAGTTCTTC. Translated, it gives CASSMLVSGGPTYNEQFF.

The chain's CDR3 is CASSFRQGRQPQHF. In nucleotides, the CDR3 is TGTGCCAGCAGTTTTCGACAGGGACGTCAGCCCCAGCATTTT. This chain links TRBV27 with TRBJ1-5; 7 positions agree with TRBD1. CDR3 length: 14 amino acids. Germline V lookup: CDR1 MNHEY, CDR2 SMNVEV (reference sequence). V lost 3 bases to trimming and J lost 6 bases; unmatched junction nucleotides: 5.

This sequence joins TRBV5-8 and TRBJ2-1, with TRBD2 matching over 10 bases. Germline loops: CDR1 SGHTS, CDR2 YDEGEE. V lost 1 base, J lost 4 bases, and 5 bases stayed unmatched. The CDR3 runs 16 residues. The CDR3 DNA follows: TGTGCCAGCAGCTTGCCAGCGGGAGGGCCATACAATGAGCAGTTCTTC. It encodes CASSLPAGGPYNEQFF.

The chain joins TRBV6-5 to TRBJ2-5; maybe TRBD1 (7 bases). The CDR3 has 14 residues. The germline V gene has CDR1 MNHEY and CDR2 SVGAGI. V shed 7 bases and J shed 5 bases, with 17 bases lying between them. CDR3 bases: TGTGCCAGCACGGCGGGACAGCCTACGGAGACCCAGTACTTC. Its translation: CASTAGQPTETQYF.

The chain recombines TRBV30 with TRBJ1-5, with D perhaps TRBD1 (5 bases). Germline V gives CDR1 GTSNPN, CDR2 SVGIG (reference sequence). The CDR3 consists of 13 residues. Trimming left V 0 bases short and J 7 bases short, with 10 bases between. The CDR3 bases are TGTGCCTGGAGTGTACCAGGGTTCCAGCCCCAGCATTTT. Encoded protein: CAWSVPGFQPQHF.

The chain links TRBV19 to TRBJ1-6, with D maybe TRBD1 (5 bases). V lost 5 bases and J lost 10, with 9 bases in between. In germline, CDR1 is LNHDA, CDR2 SQIVND (reference sequence). The CDR3 has 12 amino acids. The CDR3 loop is CASSGGFSPLHF. DNA for the CDR3: TGTGCCAGTAGTGGGGGGTTCTCACCCCTCCACTTT. Full variable domain (remainder filled in from reference TRBV19 and TRBJ1-6): DGGITQSPKYLFRKEGQNVTLSCEQNLNHDAMYWYRQDPGQGLRLIYYSQIVNDFQKGDIAEGYSVSREKKESFPLTVTSAQKNPTAFYLCASSGGFSPLHFGNGTRLTVT.

The chain has TRBV28 and TRBJ1-5, with D uncertain. The V gene's germline CDR1 is MDHEN and CDR2 SYDVKM. Trimming removed 8 bases from V and 2 bases from J, with 16 bases in between. The CDR3 covers 15 residues. CDR3 in amino acids: CASARGLRGNQPQHF. The CDR3 region has the DNA TGTGCCAGCGCGCGGGGATTACGGGGCAATCAGCCCCAGCATTTT.

The chain is built from TRBV30 and TRBJ1-4; 9 nucleotides match TRBD1. CDR3 length: 14 residues. V was clipped by 7 bases and J by 7 bases; unmatched bases: 10. Germline CDR1 and CDR2: GTSNPN and SVGIG (reference sequence). For the CDR3, the DNA is TGTGCCTCGTCTGGGGGGACAGGGAGTGAAAAACTGTTTTTT. Translated: CASSGGTGSEKLFF.

The V and J genes are TRBV30 and TRBJ1-5, with a weak D call TRBD1 (5 bases). Germline lookup yields CDR1 GTSNPN and CDR2 SVGIG (reference sequence). Trimming stripped 0 bases from V and 4 bases from J, with 7 bases between. The CDR3 is 13 amino acids. In nucleotides, the CDR3 is TGTGCCTGGAGTGTACAGGAGAATCAGCCCCAGCATTTT. Translation: CAWSVQENQPQHF.

This clone occurred a few times. The rearrangement joins TRBV2 to TRBJ1-2, with 8 positions matching TRBD1. The CDR3 consists of 12 residues. The V gene end was trimmed by 10 bases and the J gene end by 7 bases; junction bases not matched to a gene: 8. From germline, CDR1 is SNHLY and CDR2 FYNNEI. CDR3: CATTSGGSGYTF. In DNA form, the CDR3 reads TGTGCCACAACATCAGGGGGCTCTGGCTACACCTTC.

The chain combines TRBV11-2 with TRBJ2-1; perhaps TRBD1 as D (6 bases). Germline V CDR1 and CDR2: SGHAT, FQNNGV. V lost 1 base and J lost 1, with 17 bases in between. CDR3 length: 18 residues. The CDR3 DNA reads TGTGCCAGCAGCTTAGTCTCTTTGACAGGTAAATCCTACAATGAGCAGTTCTTC. Translation gives CASSLVSLTGKSYNEQFF.

This clone occurred once. The gene calls are TRBV11-2 and TRBJ2-7, with 7 bases that match TRBD2. The CDR3 is 15 amino acids. After removal of 1 base from V and 4 bases from J, the junction contained 7 bases not matched to a gene. The germline V gene encodes CDR1 SGHAT and CDR2 FQNNGV. The CDR3 is CASSLGSSGQYEQYF. CDR3 nucleotide sequence: TGTGCCAGCAGCTTAGGGTCTAGCGGACAATACGAGCAGTACTTC. Together with reference TRBV11-2 and TRBJ2-7, the CDR3 gives the full variable domain: EAGVAQSPRYKIIEKRQSVAFWCNPISGHATLYWYQQILGQGPKLLIQFQNNGVVDDSQLPKDRFSAERLKGVDSTLKIQPAKLEDSAVYLCASSLGSSGQYEQYFGPGTRLTVT.